The rows below give T cell receptor beta chains drawn from one sample of a study of T cell responses to AZD1222 COVID-19 vaccine. Sequencing used immunoSEQ multiplex PCR; TCRdb keeps in-frame clones, though not all of them. In the table there are fewer than 75,000 clones, about 93% of which are singletons. The source material was peripheral blood, sampled 28 days after the second dose of the MenACWY control vaccine. These receptors all stem from an adult who received the MenACWY meningococcal vaccine as a control. Both conserved end residues are part of each CDR3. The D gene is left open where the match is weak. Part of the rows lack a size; the others show once, few, many or a class for expanded clones.

. . TRBJ2-7 TRBV5-6 TGTGCCAGCAGCTTGGGCCAGGGACCCTACGAGCAGTACTTC CASSLGQGPYEQYF
. . TRBJ2-5 TRBV6-5 TGTGCCAGCAGCCACGGGGGCGGCGGGGAGACCCAGTACTTC CASSHGGGGETQYF
. . TRBJ2-3 TRBV6-5 TGTGCCAGCAGTTACGGGTCAACAATCACAGATACGCAGTATTTT CASSYGSTITDTQYF
. . TRBJ1-6 TRBV7-3 TGTGCCAGCAGCTTAAATGGGCTGTCACCCCTCCACTTT CASSLNGLSPLHF
. . TRBJ2-1 TRBV5-5 TGTGCCAGCAGCTTGACGTTCGACGGTGAGCAGTTCTTC CASSLTFDGEQFF
. . TRBJ2-1 TRBV18 TGTGCCAGCTCACTAAAAGGGGACAATGAGCAGTTCTTC CASSLKGDNEQFF
. TRBD1 TRBJ2-5 TRBV24-1 TGTGCCACCAGTGACCAACAGGGGGAAGAGACCCAGTACTTC CATSDQQGEETQYF
. TRBD1 TRBJ2-1 TRBV6-4 TGTGCCAGCAGTGACGGGGGACAGGGGTCAGTTTTCTTC CASSDGGQGSVFF
. . TRBJ1-3 TRBV7-9 TGTGCCTCAGGAGTTGGAAACACCATATATTTT CASGVGNTIYF
. . TRBJ2-3 TRBV29-1 TGCAGCGTTGAAGTTGGCACAGATACGCAGTATTTT CSVEVGTDTQYF
once TRBD2 TRBJ2-7 TRBV3-1/TRBV3-2 TGTGCCAGCAGCCAAGCACCGGGAGGATCCTACGAGCAGTACTTC CASSQAPGGSYEQYF
. . TRBJ1-1 TRBV29-1 TGCAGCGTTGAAGTCAGTGTGAACACTGAAGCTTTCTTT CSVEVSVNTEAFF
. . TRBJ1-3 TRBV19 TGTGCCAGTAGTGCCACCTTCCAGCCATACTCTGGAAACACCATATATTTT CASSATFQPYSGNTIYF
. . TRBJ2-4 TRBV7-8 TGTGCCAGCAGCTTAGCTTACAGGGAGGCCAAAAACATTCAGTACTTC CASSLAYREAKNIQYF
. TRBD1 TRBJ1-2 TRBV28 TGTGCCAGCAGTTTATCGGGACAGGGCTATGGCTACACCTTC CASSLSGQGYGYTF
. . TRBJ2-2 TRBV15 TGTGCCACCAGCAGCCCTAGGGGGGCACAGAACACCGGGGAGCTGTTTTTT CATSSPRGAQNTGELFF
. TRBD1 TRBJ2-7 TRBV5-4 TGTGCCAGCAGCTGGGGACAGGGATCGGACTACGAGCAGTACTTC CASSWGQGSDYEQYF
. . TRBJ1-5 TRBV2 TGTGCCAGCAGCCCTGGCTTGGGGACTCGGAGTCAGCCCCAGCATTTT CASSPGLGTRSQPQHF
. . TRBJ1-5 TRBV4-3 TGCGCCAGCAGCCAAGATACAGGAAGCAATCAGCCCCAGCATTTT CASSQDTGSNQPQHF
. TRBD1 TRBJ2-7 TRBV7-3 TGTGCCAGCAGCGGGGACAGGGCCTACGAGCAGTACTTC CASSGDRAYEQYF
. TRBD2 TRBJ2-7 TRBV2 TGTGCCAGCAGTGAAGGGCTAGCGGGATTCTACGAGCAGTACTTC CASSEGLAGFYEQYF
. . TRBJ1-4 TRBV5-1 TGCGCCAGCAGCTTTGGTCCAGGGCTGGGTAATGAAAAACTGTTTTTT CASSFGPGLGNEKLFF
. . TRBJ2-6 TRBV4-3 TGCGCCAGCAGCCAAGACTGGGGGGCTTACTCTGGGGCCAACGTCCTGACTTTC CASSQDWGAYSGANVLTF
. . TRBJ1-2 TRBV12-3/TRBV12-4 TGTGCCAGCAGTTTAAAGTGGGGTCTCACCTTC CASSLKWGLTF
once . TRBJ1-4 TRBV4-2 TGTGCCAGCAGCCAAGGGGTAAATGAAAAACTGTTTTTT CASSQGVNEKLFF
. . TRBJ1-1 TRBV18 TGTGCCAGCTCACCCGACGGTGGACAGACAACTGAAGCTTTCTTT CASSPDGGQTTEAFF
once TRBD1 TRBJ1-1 TRBV28 TGTGCCAGCAGCCAAACAGGGGGCGTGAACACTGAAGCTTTCTTT CASSQTGGVNTEAFF
once . TRBJ2-3 TRBV28 TGTGCCAGTCTAGGATATACGCAGTATTTT CASLGYTQYF
. . TRBJ2-7 TRBV2 TGTGCCAGCAGGGAGCGTCCGACGGGACTCCCGAGCTCCTACGAGCAGTACTTC CASRERPTGLPSSYEQYF
. . TRBJ1-2 TRBV2 TGTGCCAGCAGTGAAACAGGGAACTATGGCTACACCTTC CASSETGNYGYTF
. . TRBJ1-2 TRBV19 TGTGCCAGTAGTATGGAAGGATTTGGAGACTATGGCTACACCTTC CASSMEGFGDYGYTF
. TRBD1 TRBJ1-1 TRBV6-5 TGTGCCAGCACCGGACAGGCCACTGAAGCTTTCTTT CASTGQATEAFF
few . TRBJ1-3 TRBV30 TGTGCCTGGAGTGCCCGGGGAAACACCATATATTTT CAWSARGNTIYF
. . TRBJ2-3 TRBV28 TGTGCCAGCACTCACCCTAACCCGGGACGGCAAAACCGTACGCAGTATTTT CASTHPNPGRQNRTQYF
. TRBD1 TRBJ1-1 TRBV6-5 TGTGCCAGCAGGGAGACAGGGAAGGCTGAAGCTTTCTTT CASRETGKAEAFF
. TRBD1 TRBJ1-1 TRBV3-1/TRBV3-2 TGTGCCAGCACCCGGACAGGGGGCCAGAACACTGAAGCTTTCTTT CASTRTGGQNTEAFF
once TRBD1 TRBJ1-2 TRBV28 TGTGCCAGCAGTCCGACTGGGGATAGGACAGGATCTGGCTACACCTTC CASSPTGDRTGSGYTF
. . TRBJ2-3 TRBV7-2 TGTGCCAGCCTCCTGTGGTTGGGAGATACGCAGTATTTT CASLLWLGDTQYF
. . TRBJ2-1 TRBV5-4 TGTGCCAGCAGCTCCTCCTTACAACGGGGAGGCCATATTGAGCAGTTCTTC CASSSSLQRGGHIEQFF
. . TRBJ2-1 TRBV6-5 TGTGCCAGCAGTACATCTAGGAGGGAAGGGGAGTTCTTC CASSTSRREGEFF
. . TRBJ2-2 TRBV24-1 TGTGCCACCAGTCCCGGCAGGAACACCGGGGAGCTGTTTTTT CATSPGRNTGELFF
. TRBD2 TRBJ2-1 TRBV4-1 TGCGCCAGCAGCCAAGTAACAGCGGGGTTGGTTGAGCAGTTCTTC CASSQVTAGLVEQFF
. . TRBJ1-2 TRBV12-5 TGTGCTAGTGGTTTGGAGCGGGACATTGAGTTCTTC CASGLERDIEFF
. . TRBJ1-4 TRBV7-9 TGTGCCAGCAGCTTAGTTGGTGGGGGAATCGAAAAACTGTTTTTT CASSLVGGGIEKLFF
. TRBD2 TRBJ2-2 TRBV6-5 TGTGCCAGCAGACGCGGGAGTCTGGTCGGGGAGCTGTTTTTT CASRRGSLVGELFF
once . TRBJ1-1 TRBV4-1 TGCGCCAGCCGTAGGGGCACTGAAGCTTTCTTT CASRRGTEAFF
. TRBD2 TRBJ2-1 TRBV19 TGTGCCAGTAGTATAGGAGGGAGGGTCAGCTACAATGAGCAGTTCTTC CASSIGGRVSYNEQFF
few TRBD2 TRBJ2-1 TRBV5-1 TGCGCCAGCAGCATGGGACTAGCGGGCCTCGAGCAGTTCTTC CASSMGLAGLEQFF
. TRBD2 TRBJ2-1 TRBV6-2/TRBV6-3 TGTGCCAGCAGTTACGGAGCGGGAGGGCTAATGGGTGAGCAGTTCTTC CASSYGAGGLMGEQFF
. . TRBJ1-2 TRBV6-5 TGTGCCAGCAGACTGGGGGGGCGAGAGGATGGCTACACCTTC CASRLGGREDGYTF
. . TRBJ2-7 TRBV5-1 TGCGCCAGCAGCTTGGACGCGGGTTCATCCTACGAGCAGTACTTC CASSLDAGSSYEQYF
. . TRBJ2-6 TRBV27 TGTGCCAGCGTAGGATGGGAGTCTGGGGCCAACGTCCTGACTTTC CASVGWESGANVLTF